This T cell receptor (beta chain) was found in a study of Graves' ophthalmopathy and Graves' hyperthyroidism. The evidence that diagnosis relied on was clinical symptoms, serum thyroxine, TRAb, thyroid ultrasound and orbital computed tomography. Study-wide results and caveats: Sensitivity reached over 85% and specificity about 81% for a 13-signature model separating ophthalmopathy from stable hyperthyroidism.

Note on this clonotype: The antigen remains undetermined.

This CDR3 is built from 17 residues. Germline CDR1 is MDHEN and CDR2 is SYDVKM. The J segment lost 4 bases and the V segment lost 3 bases, leaving 12 bases of the junction unmatched. The study amplified TCR beta CDR3 regions using RNA transcripts. HTBI-primed RT-PCR formed the first round, and a multiplex PCR formed the second. TCRdb re-called the multiplex PCR reads through MiXCR, storing one row per CDR3 protein. The sample carries about 210,000 distinct CDR3 sequences, roughly 29% recorded once. The sequencing input was peripheral blood. J is TRBJ1-5 and V is TRBV28; 7 nucleotides match TRBD1. The clonotype was recovered from a man aged 45-60 years with Graves' ophthalmopathy. CDR3 loop: CASSLVTNWDSNQPQHF. In DNA form, the CDR3 reads TGTGCCAGCAGTTTGGTTACAAACTGGGACAGTAATCAGCCCCAGCATTTT.